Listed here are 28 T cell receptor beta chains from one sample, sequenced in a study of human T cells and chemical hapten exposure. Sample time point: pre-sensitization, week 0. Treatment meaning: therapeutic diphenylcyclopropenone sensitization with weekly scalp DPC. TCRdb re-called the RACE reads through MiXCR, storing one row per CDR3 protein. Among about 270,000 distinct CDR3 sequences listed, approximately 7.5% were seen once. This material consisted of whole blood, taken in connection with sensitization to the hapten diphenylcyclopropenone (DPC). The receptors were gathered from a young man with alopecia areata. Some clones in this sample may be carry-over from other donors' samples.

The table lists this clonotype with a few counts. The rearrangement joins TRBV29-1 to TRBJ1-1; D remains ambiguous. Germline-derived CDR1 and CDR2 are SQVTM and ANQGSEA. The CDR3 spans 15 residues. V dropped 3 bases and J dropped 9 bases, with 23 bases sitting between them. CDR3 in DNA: TGCAGCGTTGAGTCTGGGGTATTGGACGCAGGAAAAGCTTTCTTT. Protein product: CSVESGVLDAGKAFF.

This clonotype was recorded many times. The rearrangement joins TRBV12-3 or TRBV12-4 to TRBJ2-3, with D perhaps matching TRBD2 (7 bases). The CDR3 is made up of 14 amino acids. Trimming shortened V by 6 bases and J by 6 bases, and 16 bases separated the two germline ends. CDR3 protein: CASSQGGGSDTQYF. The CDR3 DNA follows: TGTGCCAGCAGCCAAGGGGGGGGCTCTGATACGCAGTATTTT.

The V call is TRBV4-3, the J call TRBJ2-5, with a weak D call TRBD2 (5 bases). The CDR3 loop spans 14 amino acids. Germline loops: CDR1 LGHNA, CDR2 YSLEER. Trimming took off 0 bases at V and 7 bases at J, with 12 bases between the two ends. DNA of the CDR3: TGCGCCAGCAGCCAAGATAGAGGAGGTGGGACCCAGTACTTC. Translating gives CASSQDRGGGTQYF.

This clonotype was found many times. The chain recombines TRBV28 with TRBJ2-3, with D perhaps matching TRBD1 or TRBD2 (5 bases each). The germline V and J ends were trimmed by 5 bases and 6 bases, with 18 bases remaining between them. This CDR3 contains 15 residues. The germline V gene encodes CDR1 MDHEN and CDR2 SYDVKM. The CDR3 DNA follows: TGTGCCAGCAGTCTACCCTGGGGGACGGGGGATACGCAGTATTTT. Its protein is CASSLPWGTGDTQYF. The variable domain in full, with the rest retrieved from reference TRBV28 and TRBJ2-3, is DVKVTQSSRYLVKRTGEKVFLECVQDMDHENMFWYRQDPGLGLRLIYFSYDVKMKEKGDIPEGYSVSREKKERFSLILESASTNQTSMYLCASSLPWGTGDTQYFGPGTRLTVL.

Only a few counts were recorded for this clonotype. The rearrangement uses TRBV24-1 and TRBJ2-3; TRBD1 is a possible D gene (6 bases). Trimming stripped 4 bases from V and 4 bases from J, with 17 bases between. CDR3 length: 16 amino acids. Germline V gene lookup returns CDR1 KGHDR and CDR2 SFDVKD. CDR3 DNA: TGTGCCACCAGTGAGCCCACGACAGGAGGAGCAGATACGCAGTATTTT. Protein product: CATSEPTTGGADTQYF.

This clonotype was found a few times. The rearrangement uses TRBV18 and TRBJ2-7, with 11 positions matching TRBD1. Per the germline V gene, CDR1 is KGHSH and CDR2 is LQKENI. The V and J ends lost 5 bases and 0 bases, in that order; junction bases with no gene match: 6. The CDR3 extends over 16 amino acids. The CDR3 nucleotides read TGTGCCAGCTCAGGACAGGGGGCTGAGAGCTCCTACGAGCAGTACGTC. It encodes CASSGQGAESSYEQYV.

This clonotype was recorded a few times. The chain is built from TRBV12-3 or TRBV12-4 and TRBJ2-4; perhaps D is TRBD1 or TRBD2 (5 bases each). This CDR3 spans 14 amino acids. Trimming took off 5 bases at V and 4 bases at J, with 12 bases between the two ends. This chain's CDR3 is CASSTRDGKNIQYF. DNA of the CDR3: TGTGCCAGCAGTACTCGGGACGGGAAAAACATTCAGTACTTC.

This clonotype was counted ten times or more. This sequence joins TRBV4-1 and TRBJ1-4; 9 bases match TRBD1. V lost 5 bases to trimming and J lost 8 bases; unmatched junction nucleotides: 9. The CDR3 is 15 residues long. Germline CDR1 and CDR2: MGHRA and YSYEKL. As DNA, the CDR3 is TGCGCCAGCAGCGGATACACAGGGGGCGTAGAAAAACTGTTTTTT. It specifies CASSGYTGGVEKLFF.

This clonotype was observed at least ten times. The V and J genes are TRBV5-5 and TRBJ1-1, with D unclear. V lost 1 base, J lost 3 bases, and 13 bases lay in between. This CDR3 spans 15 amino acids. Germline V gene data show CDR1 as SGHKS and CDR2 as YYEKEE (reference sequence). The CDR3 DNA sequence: TGTGCCAGCAGCTTGTGGGGATGGGAAGACACTGAAGCTTTCTTT. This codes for CASSLWGWEDTEAFF. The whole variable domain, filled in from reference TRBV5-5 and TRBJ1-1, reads DAGVTQSPTHLIKTRGQQVTLRCSPISGHKSVSWYQQVLGQGPQFIFQYYEKEERGRGNFPDRFSARQFPNYSSELNVNALLLGDSALYLCASSLWGWEDTEAFFGQGTRLTVV.

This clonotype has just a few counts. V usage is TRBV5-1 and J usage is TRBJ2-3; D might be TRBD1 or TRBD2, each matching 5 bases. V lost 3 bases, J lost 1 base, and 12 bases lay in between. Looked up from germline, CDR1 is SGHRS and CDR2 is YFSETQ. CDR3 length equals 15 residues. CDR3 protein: CASSSGLGRTDTQYF. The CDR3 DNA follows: TGCGCCAGCAGCTCCGGACTGGGACGCACAGATACGCAGTATTTT.

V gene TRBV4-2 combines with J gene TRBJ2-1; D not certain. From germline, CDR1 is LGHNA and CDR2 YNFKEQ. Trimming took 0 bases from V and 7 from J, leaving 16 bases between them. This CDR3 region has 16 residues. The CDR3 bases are TGTGCCAGCAGCCAAGATGGCTCTCTGCCTGCGAATGAGCAGTTCTTC. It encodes CASSQDGSLPANEQFF.

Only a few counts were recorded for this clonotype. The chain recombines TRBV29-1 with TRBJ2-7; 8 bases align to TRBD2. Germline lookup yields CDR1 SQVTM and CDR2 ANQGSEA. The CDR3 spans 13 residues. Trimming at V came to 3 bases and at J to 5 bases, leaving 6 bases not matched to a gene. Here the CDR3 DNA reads TGCAGCGTTGAGGGTCCGGGAGGGCACGAGCAGTACTTC. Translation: CSVEGPGGHEQYF.

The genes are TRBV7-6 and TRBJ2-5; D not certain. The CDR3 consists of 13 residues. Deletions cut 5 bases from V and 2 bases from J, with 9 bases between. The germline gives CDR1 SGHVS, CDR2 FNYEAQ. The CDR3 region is CASSVDHQETQYF. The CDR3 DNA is TGTGCCAGCAGCGTCGACCATCAAGAGACCCAGTACTTC.

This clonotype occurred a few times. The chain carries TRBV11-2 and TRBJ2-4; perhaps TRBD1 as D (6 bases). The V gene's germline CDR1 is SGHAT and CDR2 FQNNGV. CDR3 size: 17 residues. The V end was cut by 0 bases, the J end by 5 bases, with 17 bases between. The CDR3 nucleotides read TGTGCCAGCAGCTTAGATCCCGGACAGCTAAGGGAAAACATTCAGTACTTC. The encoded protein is CASSLDPGQLRENIQYF.

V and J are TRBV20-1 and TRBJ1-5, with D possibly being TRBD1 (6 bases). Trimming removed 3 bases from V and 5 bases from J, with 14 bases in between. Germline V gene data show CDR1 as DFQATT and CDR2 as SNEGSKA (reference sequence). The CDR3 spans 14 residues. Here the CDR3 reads CSASGQSTYQPQHF. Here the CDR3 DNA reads TGCAGTGCTAGTGGACAGTCAACTTATCAGCCCCAGCATTTT.

For the CDR3, the DNA is TGTGCCAGCAGCCGCGAGGCCGGGGGGGATGGAAACACCATATATTTT. Encoded protein: CASSREAGGDGNTIYF. V gene TRBV7-9 combines with J gene TRBJ1-3, with D tentatively TRBD1 (5 bases). The CDR3 contains 16 residues. CDR1 is SEHNR and CDR2 is FQNEAQ in the germline V gene (reference sequence). V was clipped by 5 bases and J by 3 bases, with 17 bases between them.

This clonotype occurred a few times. The CDR3 DNA follows: TGCGCCAGCAGCTTGACCAACAGTATTCTATGGACTAACTATGGCTACACCTTC. This sequence encodes CASSLTNSILWTNYGYTF. The chain recombines TRBV5-1 with TRBJ1-2; no definite D call. Trimming removed 1 base from V and 0 bases from J, with 19 bases in between. The CDR3 has 18 amino acids. Germline V gene sequence: CDR1 SGHRS, CDR2 YFSETQ. The entire variable domain, with the rest obtained from reference TRBV5-1 and TRBJ1-2, is as follows: KAGVTQTPRYLIKTRGQQVTLSCSPISGHRSVSWYQQTPGQGLQFLFEYFSETQRNKGNFPGRFSGRQFSNSRSEMNVSTLELGDSALYLCASSLTNSILWTNYGYTFGSGTRLTVV.

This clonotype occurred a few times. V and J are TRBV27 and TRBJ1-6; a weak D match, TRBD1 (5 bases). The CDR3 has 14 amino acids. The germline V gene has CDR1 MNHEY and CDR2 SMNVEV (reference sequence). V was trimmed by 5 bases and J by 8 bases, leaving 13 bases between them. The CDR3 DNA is TGTGCCAGCAGTCCCTGGGGGGATTATTCACCCCTCCACTTT. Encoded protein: CASSPWGDYSPLHF.

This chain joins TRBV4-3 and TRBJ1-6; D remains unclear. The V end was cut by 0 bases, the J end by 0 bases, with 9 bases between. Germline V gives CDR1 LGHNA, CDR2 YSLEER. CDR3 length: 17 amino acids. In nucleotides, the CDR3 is TGCGCCAGCAGCCAAGATGTGCAGAGCTCCTATAATTCACCCCTCCACTTT. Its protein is CASSQDVQSSYNSPLHF.

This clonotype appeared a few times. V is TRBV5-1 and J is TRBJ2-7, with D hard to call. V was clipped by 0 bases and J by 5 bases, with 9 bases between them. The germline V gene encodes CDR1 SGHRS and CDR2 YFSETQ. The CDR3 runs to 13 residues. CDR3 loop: CASSLDVSDEQYF. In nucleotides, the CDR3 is TGCGCCAGCAGCTTGGACGTTTCGGACGAGCAGTACTTC.

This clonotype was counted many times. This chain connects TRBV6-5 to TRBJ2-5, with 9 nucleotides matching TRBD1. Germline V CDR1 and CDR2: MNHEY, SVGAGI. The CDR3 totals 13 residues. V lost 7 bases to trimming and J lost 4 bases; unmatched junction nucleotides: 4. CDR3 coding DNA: TGTGCCAGCACCGGACAGGGGAGAGAGACCCAGTACTTC. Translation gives CASTGQGRETQYF.

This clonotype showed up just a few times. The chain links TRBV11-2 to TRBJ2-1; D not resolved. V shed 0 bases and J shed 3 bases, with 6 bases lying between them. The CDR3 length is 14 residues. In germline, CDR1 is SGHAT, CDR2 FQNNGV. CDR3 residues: CASSLDSFYNEQFF. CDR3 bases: TGTGCCAGCAGCTTAGACTCATTCTACAATGAGCAGTTCTTC.

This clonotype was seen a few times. The CDR3 here is CASSWQASGYGYTF. In DNA form, the CDR3 reads TGTGCCAGCAGCTGGCAGGCATCAGGCTATGGCTACACCTTC. This chain joins TRBV28 and TRBJ1-2; the D is unclear. The V gene's germline CDR1 is MDHEN and CDR2 SYDVKM. The CDR3 covers 14 residues. Trimming left V 6 bases short and J 4 bases short, with 15 bases between.

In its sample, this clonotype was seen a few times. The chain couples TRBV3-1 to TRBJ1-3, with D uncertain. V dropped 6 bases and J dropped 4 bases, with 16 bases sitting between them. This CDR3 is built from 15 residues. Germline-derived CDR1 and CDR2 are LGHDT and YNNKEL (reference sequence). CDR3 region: CASSVSVAAGNTIYF. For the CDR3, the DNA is TGTGCCAGCAGTGTAAGCGTCGCAGCCGGAAACACCATATATTTT. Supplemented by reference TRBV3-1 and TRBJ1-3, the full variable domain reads DTAVSQTPKYLVTQMGNDKSIKCEQNLGHDTMYWYKQDSKKFLKIMFSYNNKELIINETVPNRFSPKSPDKAHLNLHINSLELGDSAVYFCASSVSVAAGNTIYFGEGSWLTVV.

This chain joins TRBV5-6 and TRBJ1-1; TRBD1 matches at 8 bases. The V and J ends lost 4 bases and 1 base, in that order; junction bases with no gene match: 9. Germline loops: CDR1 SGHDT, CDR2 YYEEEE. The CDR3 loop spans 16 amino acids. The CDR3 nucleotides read TGTGCCAGCAGCATACGGACAGGGTTGGAGAACACTGAAGCTTTCTTT. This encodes CASSIRTGLENTEAFF.

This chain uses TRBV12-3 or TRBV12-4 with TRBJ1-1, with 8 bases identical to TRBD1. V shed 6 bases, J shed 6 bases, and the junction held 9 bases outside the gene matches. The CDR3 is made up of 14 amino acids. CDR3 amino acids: CASSYTTGAPEAFF. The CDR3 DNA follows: TGTGCCAGCAGCTACACGACAGGGGCCCCTGAAGCTTTCTTT.

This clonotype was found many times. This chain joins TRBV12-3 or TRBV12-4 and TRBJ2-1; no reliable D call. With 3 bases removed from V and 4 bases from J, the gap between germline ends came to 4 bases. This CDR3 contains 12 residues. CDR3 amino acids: CASSFGYNEQFF. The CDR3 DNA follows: TGTGCCAGCAGTTTCGGTTACAATGAGCAGTTCTTC.

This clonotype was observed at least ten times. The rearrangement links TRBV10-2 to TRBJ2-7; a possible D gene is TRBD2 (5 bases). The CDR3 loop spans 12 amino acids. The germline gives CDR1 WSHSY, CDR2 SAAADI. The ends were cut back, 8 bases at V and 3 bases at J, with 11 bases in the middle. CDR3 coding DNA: TGCGCCAGCGCAGCGGTAAACTACGAGCAGTACTTC. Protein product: CASAAVNYEQYF.